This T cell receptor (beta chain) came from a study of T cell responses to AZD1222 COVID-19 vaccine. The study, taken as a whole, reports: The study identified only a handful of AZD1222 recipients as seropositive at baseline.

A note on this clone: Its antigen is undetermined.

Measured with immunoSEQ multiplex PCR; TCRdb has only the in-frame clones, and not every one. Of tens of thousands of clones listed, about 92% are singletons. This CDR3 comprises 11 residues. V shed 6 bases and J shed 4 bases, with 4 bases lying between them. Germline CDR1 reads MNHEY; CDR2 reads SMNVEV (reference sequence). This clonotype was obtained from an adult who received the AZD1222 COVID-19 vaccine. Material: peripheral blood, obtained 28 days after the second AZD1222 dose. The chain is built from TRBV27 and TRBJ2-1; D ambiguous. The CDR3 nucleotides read TGTGCCAGCAGCCGGTACAATGAGCAGTTCTTC. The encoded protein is CASSRYNEQFF.